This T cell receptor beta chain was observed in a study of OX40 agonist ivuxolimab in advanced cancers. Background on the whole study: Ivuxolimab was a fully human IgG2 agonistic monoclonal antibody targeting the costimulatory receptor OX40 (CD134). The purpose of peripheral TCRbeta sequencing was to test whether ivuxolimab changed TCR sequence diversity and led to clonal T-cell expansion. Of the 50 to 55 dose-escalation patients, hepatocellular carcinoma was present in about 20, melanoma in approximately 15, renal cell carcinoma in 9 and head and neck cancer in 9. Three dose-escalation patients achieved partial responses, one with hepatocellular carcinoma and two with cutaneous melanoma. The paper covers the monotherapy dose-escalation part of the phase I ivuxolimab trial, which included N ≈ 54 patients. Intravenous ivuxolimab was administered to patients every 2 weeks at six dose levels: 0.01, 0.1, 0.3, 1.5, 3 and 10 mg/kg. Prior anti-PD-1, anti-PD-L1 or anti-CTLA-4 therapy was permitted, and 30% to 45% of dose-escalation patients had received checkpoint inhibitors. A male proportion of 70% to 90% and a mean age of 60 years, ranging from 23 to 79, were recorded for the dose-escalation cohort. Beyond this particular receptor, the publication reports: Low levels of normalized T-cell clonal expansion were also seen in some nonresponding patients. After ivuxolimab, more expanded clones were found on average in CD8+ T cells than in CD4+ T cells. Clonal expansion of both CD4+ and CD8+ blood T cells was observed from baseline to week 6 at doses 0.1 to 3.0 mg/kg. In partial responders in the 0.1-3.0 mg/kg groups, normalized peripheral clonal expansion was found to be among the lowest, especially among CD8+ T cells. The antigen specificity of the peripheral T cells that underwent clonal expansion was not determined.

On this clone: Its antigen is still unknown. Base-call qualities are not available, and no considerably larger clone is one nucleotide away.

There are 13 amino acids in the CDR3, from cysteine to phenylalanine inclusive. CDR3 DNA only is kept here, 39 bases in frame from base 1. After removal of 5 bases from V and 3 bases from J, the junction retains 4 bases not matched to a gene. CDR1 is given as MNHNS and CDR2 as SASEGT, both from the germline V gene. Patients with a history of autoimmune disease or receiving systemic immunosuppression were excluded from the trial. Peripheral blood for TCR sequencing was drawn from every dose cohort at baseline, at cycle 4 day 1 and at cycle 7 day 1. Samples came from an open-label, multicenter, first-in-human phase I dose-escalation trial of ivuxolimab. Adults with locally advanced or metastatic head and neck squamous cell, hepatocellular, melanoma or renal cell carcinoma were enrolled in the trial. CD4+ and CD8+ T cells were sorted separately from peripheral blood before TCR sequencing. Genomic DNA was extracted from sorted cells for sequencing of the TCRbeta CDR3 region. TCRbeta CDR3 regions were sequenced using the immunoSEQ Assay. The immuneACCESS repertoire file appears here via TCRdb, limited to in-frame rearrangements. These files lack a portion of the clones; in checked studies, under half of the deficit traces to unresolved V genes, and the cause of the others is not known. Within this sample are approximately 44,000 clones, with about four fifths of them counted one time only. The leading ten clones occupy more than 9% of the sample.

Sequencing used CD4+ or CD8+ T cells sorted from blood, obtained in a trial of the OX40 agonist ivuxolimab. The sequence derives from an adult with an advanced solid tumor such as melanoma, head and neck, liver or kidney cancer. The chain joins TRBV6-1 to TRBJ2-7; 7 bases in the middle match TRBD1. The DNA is TGTGCCAGCAGTTTGGGACAGAGCTACGAGCAGTACTTC. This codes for CASSLGQSYEQYF.